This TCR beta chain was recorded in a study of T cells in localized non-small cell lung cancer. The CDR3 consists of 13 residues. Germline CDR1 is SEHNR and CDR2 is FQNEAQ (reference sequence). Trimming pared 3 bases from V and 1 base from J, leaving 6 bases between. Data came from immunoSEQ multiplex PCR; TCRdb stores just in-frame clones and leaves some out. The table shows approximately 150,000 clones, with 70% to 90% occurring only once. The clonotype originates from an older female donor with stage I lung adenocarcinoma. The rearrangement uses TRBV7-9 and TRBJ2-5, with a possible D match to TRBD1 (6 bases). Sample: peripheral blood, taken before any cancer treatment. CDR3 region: CASSLDSQETQYF. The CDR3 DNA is TGTGCCAGCAGCTTGGACAGCCAAGAGACCCAGTACTTC. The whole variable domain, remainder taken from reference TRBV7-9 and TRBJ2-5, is DTGVSQNPRHKITKRGQNVTFRCDPISEHNRLYWYRQTLGQGPEFLTYFQNEAQLEKSRLLSDRFSAERPKGSFSTLEIQRTEQGDSAMYLCASSLDSQETQYFGPGTRLLVL.